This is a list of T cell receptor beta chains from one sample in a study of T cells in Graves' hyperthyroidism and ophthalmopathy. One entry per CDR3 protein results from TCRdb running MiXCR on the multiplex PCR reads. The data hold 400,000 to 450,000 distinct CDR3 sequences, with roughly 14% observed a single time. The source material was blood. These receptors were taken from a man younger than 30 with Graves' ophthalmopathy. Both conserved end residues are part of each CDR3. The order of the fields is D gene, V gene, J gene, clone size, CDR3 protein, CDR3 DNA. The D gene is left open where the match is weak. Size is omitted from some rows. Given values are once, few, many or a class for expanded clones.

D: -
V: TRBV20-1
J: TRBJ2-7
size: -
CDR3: CSASGPLGSSYEQYF
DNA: TGCAGTGCTAGCGGGCCCCTTGGGAGCTCCTACGAGCAGTACTTC

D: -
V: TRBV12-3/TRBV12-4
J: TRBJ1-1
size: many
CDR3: CASRLAANTEAFF
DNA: TGTGCCAGCAGGCTGGCCGCGAACACTGAAGCTTTCTTT

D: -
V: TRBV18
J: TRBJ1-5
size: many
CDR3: CASSPSADSNQPQHF
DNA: TGTGCCAGCTCACCATCCGCGGATAGCAATCAGCCCCAGCATTTT

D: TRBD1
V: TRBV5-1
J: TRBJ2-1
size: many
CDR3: CASSPRDSSYNEQFF
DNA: TGCGCCAGCAGCCCCCGGGACAGCTCCTACAATGAGCAGTTCTTC

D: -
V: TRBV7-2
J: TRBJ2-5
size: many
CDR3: CASSFVGVETQYF
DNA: TGTGCCAGCAGCTTTGTAGGGGTGGAGACCCAGTACTTC

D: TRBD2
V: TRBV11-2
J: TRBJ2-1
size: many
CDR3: CASSLEGLAEGREQFF
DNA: TGTGCCAGCAGCTTAGAAGGACTAGCGGAGGGGCGTGAGCAGTTCTTC

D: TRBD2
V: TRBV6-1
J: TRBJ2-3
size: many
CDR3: CASTTLERGSTDTQYF
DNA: TGTGCCAGCACCACGTTGGAGCGGGGTAGCACAGATACGCAGTATTTT

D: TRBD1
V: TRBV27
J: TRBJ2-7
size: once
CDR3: CAGKPGQAYEQYF
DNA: TGTGCCGGCAAACCGGGACAGGCCTACGAGCAGTACTTC

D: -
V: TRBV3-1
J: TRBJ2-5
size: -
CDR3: CASGHVRGHETQYF
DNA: TGTGCCAGCGGCCATGTTAGGGGTCACGAGACCCAGTACTTC

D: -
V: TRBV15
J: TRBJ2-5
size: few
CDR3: CATSREAGGPLETQYF
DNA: TGTGCCACCAGCAGAGAGGCGGGTGGGCCTTTGGAGACCCAGTACTTC

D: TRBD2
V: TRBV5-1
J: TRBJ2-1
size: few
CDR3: CASSFGGTSSYNEQFF
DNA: TGCGCCAGCAGCTTCGGGGGGACTAGCTCCTACAATGAGCAGTTCTTC

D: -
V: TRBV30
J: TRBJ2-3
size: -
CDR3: CAWNQGSDTQYF
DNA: TGTGCCTGGAACCAAGGGTCAGATACGCAGTATTTT

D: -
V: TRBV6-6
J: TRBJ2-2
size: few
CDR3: CASSYWGRSTGELFF
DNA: TGTGCCAGCAGTTACTGGGGGCGCAGCACCGGGGAGCTGTTTTTT

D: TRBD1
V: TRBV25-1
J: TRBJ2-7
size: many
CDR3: CASSEYQGAIYEQYF
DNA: TGTGCCAGCAGTGAATATCAGGGGGCGATCTACGAGCAGTACTTC

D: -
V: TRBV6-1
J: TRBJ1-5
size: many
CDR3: CASSEMGQSNQPQHF
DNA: TGTGCCAGCAGTGAAATGGGGCAGAGCAATCAGCCCCAGCATTTT

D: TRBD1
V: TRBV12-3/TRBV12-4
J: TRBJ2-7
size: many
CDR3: CASSLRGGQGSYEQYF
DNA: TGTGCCAGCAGCCTTCGAGGGGGCCAGGGATCCTACGAGCAGTACTTC

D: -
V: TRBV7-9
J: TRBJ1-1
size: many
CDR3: CASSLIGGVGTEAFF
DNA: TGTGCCAGCAGCTTAATTGGTGGGGTGGGAACTGAAGCTTTCTTT

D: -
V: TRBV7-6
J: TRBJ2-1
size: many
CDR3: CASSLAGGTSLGEQFF
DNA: TGTGCCAGCAGCTTAGCAGGTGGAACTAGCCTGGGGGAGCAGTTCTTC

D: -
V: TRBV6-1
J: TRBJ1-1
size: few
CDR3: CASSQQVNTEALF
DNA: TGTGCCAGCAGTCAACAGGTGAACACTGAAGCTCTCTTT

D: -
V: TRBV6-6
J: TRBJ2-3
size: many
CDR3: CASSYSIGRPDTQYF
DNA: TGTGCCAGCAGTTACTCGATAGGCAGGCCAGATACGCAGTATTTT

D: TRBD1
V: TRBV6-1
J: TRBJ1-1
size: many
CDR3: CASSSPYRDSTQMNTEAFF
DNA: TGTGCCAGCAGTTCTCCCTATCGGGACAGTACACAAATGAACACTGAAGCTTTCTTT

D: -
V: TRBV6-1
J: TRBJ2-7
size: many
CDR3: CASSYRQNTYEQYF
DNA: TGTGCCAGCAGTTATAGGCAGAATACCTACGAGCAGTACTTC

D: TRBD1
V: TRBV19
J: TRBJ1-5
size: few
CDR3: CASSRSDRGSNNQPQHF
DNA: TGTGCCAGTAGTAGAAGCGACAGGGGAAGTAACAATCAGCCCCAGCATTTT

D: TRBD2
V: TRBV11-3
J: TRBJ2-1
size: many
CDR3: CASSLTGGAASGGNEQFF
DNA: TGTGCCAGCAGCTTAACAGGGGGCGCGGCTAGCGGGGGGAATGAGCAGTTCTTC

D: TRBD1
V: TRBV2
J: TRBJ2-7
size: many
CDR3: CASTPLLRGRREQYF
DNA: TGTGCCAGCACCCCCCTCTTAAGGGGGCGTCGCGAGCAGTACTTC

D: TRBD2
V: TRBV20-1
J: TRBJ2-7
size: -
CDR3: CSARSPPGTSGSPYEQYF
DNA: TGCAGTGCTAGATCTCCCCCAGGGACTAGCGGGAGTCCCTACGAGCAGTACTTC

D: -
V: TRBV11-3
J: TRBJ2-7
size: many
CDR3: CASSFSGQTYEQYF
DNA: TGTGCCAGCAGCTTTTCGGGACAAACCTACGAGCAGTACTTC

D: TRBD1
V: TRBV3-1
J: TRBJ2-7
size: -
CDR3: CASSQGLPGQGYEQYF
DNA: TGTGCCAGCAGCCAGGGGCTACCGGGACAGGGCTACGAGCAGTACTTC